The clone carrying this T cell receptor beta chain was recorded only once. Its cognate antigen is unknown. Cultured CD4+ T-cell DNA underwent Oncomine TCR Beta short-read sequencing. TCRdb analysed the PCR reads with MiXCR anew, one entry per CDR3 protein. The top ten clones hold less than 4% of a sample with about 25,000 distinct CDR3 sequences, under 40% of them seen once. The CDR3 is 20 residues long. The V gene's germline CDR1 is MGHRA and CDR2 YSYEKL. Unmatched junction bases numbered 22, after V lost 4 bases and J lost 5 bases. The entry originates in a study of vaccination and CD4 T cells after COVID-19. At the level of the study: Nasal swab PCR had detected SARS-CoV-2 in convalescent patients, 9 or 10 mild and one severe. Convalescent persons amounted to six males plus four females, two of whom were Hispanic. Subjects got two shots of BNT162b2 or mRNA-1273 vaccine. Stimuli were overlapping spike peptide pools of SARS-CoV-2 and three common cold coronaviruses (HCoV-NL63, HCoV-OC43, HCoV-229E).

Sample time point: late sampling 161 to 241 days after vaccination in a few convalescent patients. Specified treatment: roughly ten-day PBMC culture with coronavirus spike peptide pools or control peptides (ViraFEST assay). This specimen consisted of CD4+ T cells from blood, cultured in vitro, obtained about 7 months after SARS-CoV-2 vaccination. This chain joins TRBV4-1 and TRBJ2-5; 10 bases are a match to TRBD2. The source is a human donor who had recovered from COVID-19. The CDR3 loop reads CASSLGRLAGATGLGETQYF. DNA for the CDR3: TGCGCCAGCAGCCTCGGGCGGCTAGCGGGAGCCACCGGGTTAGGGGAGACCCAGTACTTC.